One sample yielded the 7 T cell receptor beta chains listed below, sequenced in a study of regulatory dendritic cells for organ transplantation. Assay: immunoSEQ multiplex PCR; the TCRdb copy retains only in-frame clones and omits some. The repertoire consists of nearly 30,000 clones, with 60% to 80% occurring once and the leading ten covering about 2.4%. Sequenced: memory CD4+ T cells from blood. Subset noted: CD45RO+ memory T cells. The receptors here all came from a human donor in good health.

This clone has a handful of counts. The V and J genes are TRBV11-3 and TRBJ1-2; no clear D. The CDR3 runs to 14 residues. Trimming pared 5 bases from V and 1 base from J, leaving 11 bases between. CDR1 is SGHNT and CDR2 is YENEEA in the germline V gene. CDR3 coding DNA: TGTGCCAGCAGCCCACTACCCGTTAACTATGGCTACACCTTC. Translating it yields CASSPLPVNYGYTF. Full variable domain (outside the CDR3, taken from reference TRBV11-3 and TRBJ1-2): EAGVVQSPRYKIIEKKQPVAFWCNPISGHNTLYWYLQNLGQGPELLIRYENEEAVDDSQLPKDRFSAERLKGVDSTLKIQPAELGDSAVYLCASSPLPVNYGYTFGSGTRLTVV.

The chain uses TRBV6-4 and TRBJ2-3, with D possibly TRBD2 on 6 matching bases. CDR3 size: 13 residues. Germline loops: CDR1 MRHNA, CDR2 SNTAGT. Trimming cost V 2 bases and J 3 bases, with 6 bases left between them. The DNA of the CDR3 is TGTGCCAGCAGTGACCGGGAGACAGATACGCAGTATTTT. Protein product: CASSDRETDTQYF.

This chain links TRBV11-2 with TRBJ1-4; D is unresolved. V dropped 6 bases and J dropped 5 bases, with 4 bases sitting between them. The CDR3 is 11 residues long. The germline gives CDR1 SGHAT, CDR2 FQNNGV. The DNA of the CDR3 is TGTGCCAGCAGATCCAATGAAAAACTGTTTTTT. This encodes CASRSNEKLFF. Together with reference TRBV11-2 and TRBJ1-4, the CDR3 gives the full variable domain: EAGVAQSPRYKIIEKRQSVAFWCNPISGHATLYWYQQILGQGPKLLIQFQNNGVVDDSQLPKDRFSAERLKGVDSTLKIQPAKLEDSAVYLCASRSNEKLFFGSGTQLSVL.

The genes are TRBV27 and TRBJ1-1; possible D gene TRBD1, 6 bases. The ends were cut back, 6 bases at V and 4 bases at J, with 12 bases in the middle. The CDR3 runs to 13 residues. Germline CDR1 MNHEY, CDR2 SMNVEV (reference sequence). CDR3 loop: CASRQGISTEAFF. In DNA, the CDR3 is TGTGCCAGCAGACAGGGAATCAGCACTGAAGCTTTCTTT.

CDR3 amino acids: CASSPGQRQETQYF. In DNA, the CDR3 is TGTGCCAGCAGCCCGGGACAGAGGCAAGAGACCCAGTACTTC. The chain is built from TRBV7-2 and TRBJ2-5, with TRBD1 identical over 7 bases. This CDR3 is 14 amino acids long. The V gene end was trimmed by 5 bases and the J gene end by 2 bases; junction bases not matched to a gene: 5. Germline CDR1 and CDR2: SGHTA and FQGNSA.

The rearrangement links TRBV18 to TRBJ2-1, with TRBD2 matching over 9 bases. Germline CDR1 KGHSH, CDR2 LQKENI. V shed 3 bases and J 2 bases; nucleotides not matched to a gene: 2. The CDR3 sequence is 15 residues long. The DNA of the CDR3 is TGTGCCAGCTCACCGCCTAGCGGGGCCTACAATGAGCAGTTCTTC. Its protein is CASSPPSGAYNEQFF.

The CDR3 sequence: CASSEDRTHTEAFF. The CDR3 nucleotides are TGTGCCAGCAGTGAAGACAGAACGCACACTGAAGCTTTCTTT. V gene TRBV2 combines with J gene TRBJ1-1; no reliable D call. Trimming cost V 1 base and J 3 bases, with 9 bases left between them. This CDR3 is 14 amino acids long. The V gene's germline CDR1 is SNHLY and CDR2 FYNNEI.